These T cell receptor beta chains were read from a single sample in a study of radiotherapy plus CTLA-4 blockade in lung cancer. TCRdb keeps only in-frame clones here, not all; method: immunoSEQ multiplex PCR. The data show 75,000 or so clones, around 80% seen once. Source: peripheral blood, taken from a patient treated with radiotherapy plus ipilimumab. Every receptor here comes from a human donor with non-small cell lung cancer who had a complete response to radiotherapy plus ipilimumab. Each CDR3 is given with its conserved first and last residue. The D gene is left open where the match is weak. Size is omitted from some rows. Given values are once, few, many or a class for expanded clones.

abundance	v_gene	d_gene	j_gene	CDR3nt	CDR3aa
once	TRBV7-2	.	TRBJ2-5	TGTGCCAGCAGCTACAGGGCGGGGGCAGGGGAGACCCAGTACTTC	CASSYRAGAGETQYF
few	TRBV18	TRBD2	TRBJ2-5	TGTGCCAGCTCACCGGTGACTAGCGGGAGTACGGAGACCCAGTACTTC	CASSPVTSGSTETQYF
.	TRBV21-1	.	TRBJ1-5	TGTGCCAGCAGCAAAGCCGAGCGGACAGTCCGAAGACAGCCCCAGCATTTT	CASSKAERTVRRQPQHF
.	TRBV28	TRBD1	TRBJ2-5	TGTGCCAGCAGTGAGGGGGCGCGGGTGACCCAGTACTTC	CASSEGARVTQYF
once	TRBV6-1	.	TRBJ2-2	TGTGCCAGCAGTGACGCCAGGGGTTTAACCGGGGAGCTGTTTTTT	CASSDARGLTGELFF
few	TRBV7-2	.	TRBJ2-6	TGTGCCAGCAGCCAGGCGGTACAGGCGAACTCTGGGGCCAACGTCCTGACTTTC	CASSQAVQANSGANVLTF
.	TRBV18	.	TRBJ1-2	TGTGCCAGCTCACCACTTCCGGCCTACTATGGCTACACCTTC	CASSPLPAYYGYTF
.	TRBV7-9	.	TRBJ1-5	TGTGCCAGCAGCCCCGATGGACACTCTAGCAATCAGCCCCAGCATTTT	CASSPDGHSSNQPQHF
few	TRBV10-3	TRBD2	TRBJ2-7	TGTGCCATCAGTTCGAATAGCGGGGGGCGTAACGAGCAGTACTTC	CAISSNSGGRNEQYF
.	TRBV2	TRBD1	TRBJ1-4	TGTGCCAGCAGTGGTTACGACAGGGGGTATGAAAAACTGTTTTTT	CASSGYDRGYEKLFF